The 23 T cell receptor beta chains given below trace back to one sample, sequenced in a study of shared clonotypes between healthy human individuals. The repertoire was sequenced with immunoSEQ multiplex PCR; TCRdb's copy has only in-frame clones and lacks some. Of 2 million to 2.5 million clones listed, more than 80% are singletons. The sequenced material came from naive CD4+ T cells from PBMCs. Subset specified: CD45RA+ positively selected. These receptors were collected from a man aged 18-30 years in good health. Some clones in this sample may be carry-over from other donors' samples.

The J gene is TRBJ2-7, the V gene TRBV5-1; 7 bases are a match to TRBD2. Trimming cost V 7 bases and J 3 bases; bases outside gene matches: 10. The CDR3 has 14 residues. Germline loops: CDR1 SGHRS, CDR2 YFSETQ. The CDR3 here is CASPGRGKSYEQYF. CDR3 nucleotides: TGCGCCAGCCCCGGGCGGGGGAAGAGCTACGAGCAGTACTTC.

The rearrangement uses TRBV2 and TRBJ1-1, with D possibly being TRBD1 (5 bases). This CDR3 has 13 residues. Germline V gene data show CDR1 as SNHLY and CDR2 as FYNNEI. V shed 4 bases and J shed 1 base, with 7 bases lying between them. CDR3 DNA sequence: TGTGCCAGCAGTGTGGGACCGAACACTGAAGCTTTCTTT. Amino acids: CASSVGPNTEAFF. Full variable domain (missing parts from reference TRBV2 and TRBJ1-1): EPEVTQTPSHQVTQMGQEVILRCVPISNHLYFYWYRQILGQKVEFLVSFYNNEISEKSEIFDDQFSVERPDGSNFTLKIRSTKLEDSAMYFCASSVGPNTEAFFGQGTRLTVV.

The chain couples TRBV6-1 to TRBJ1-3; unclear D gene. CDR3 length: 17 residues. Trimming removed 1 base from V and 0 bases from J, with 13 bases in between. CDR1 is MNHNS and CDR2 is SASEGT in the germline V gene. CDR3 residues: CASSEVATTLSGNTIYF. The CDR3, as DNA: TGTGCCAGCAGTGAAGTTGCCACGACACTCTCTGGAAACACCATATATTTT.

This chain uses TRBV5-1 with TRBJ2-2; either TRBD1 or TRBD2 may fit D (5 bases each). Looked up from germline, CDR1 is SGHRS and CDR2 is YFSETQ. Trimming shortened V by 4 bases and J by 0 bases, and 13 bases separated the two germline ends. The CDR3 is 16 amino acids. The CDR3 nucleotides are TGCGCCAGCAGCCGGCGAGGGGCGGCGAACACCGGGGAGCTGTTTTTT. Translated, it gives CASSRRGAANTGELFF.

The chain combines TRBV19 with TRBJ2-3, with TRBD2 identical over 7 bases. With V trimmed by 6 bases and J by 2 bases, 8 bases remained unmatched. CDR3 length: 15 amino acids. Germline V gene lookup returns CDR1 LNHDA and CDR2 SQIVND (reference sequence). CDR3 loop: CASSPGTTPTDTQYF. DNA for the CDR3: TGTGCCAGTAGCCCAGGGACTACCCCCACAGATACGCAGTATTTT.

The chain has TRBV18 and TRBJ1-4; TRBD1 matches 9 bases. Germline assignment: CDR1 KGHSH and CDR2 LQKENI. The CDR3 loop spans 16 amino acids. Unmatched junction bases numbered 10, after V lost 4 bases and J lost 7 bases. CDR3 protein: CASSRNTGGEGEKLFF. DNA for the CDR3: TGTGCCAGCTCACGCAACACAGGGGGCGAAGGTGAAAAACTGTTTTTT.

The rearrangement joins TRBV9 to TRBJ1-3; D ambiguous. V was cut by 1 base and J by 0 bases, with 5 bases left in between. The CDR3 runs 14 residues. Per germline, CDR1 SGDLS and CDR2 YYNGEE. CDR3 coding DNA: TGTGCCAGCAGCGTAATTGGCTCTGGAAACACCATATATTTT. Translated: CASSVIGSGNTIYF.

In nucleotides, the CDR3 is TGTGCCAGCAGCGTTGGGACTAGCGGGATGCAAGAGACCCAGTACTTC. Protein product: CASSVGTSGMQETQYF. V and J are TRBV9 and TRBJ2-5, with 13 bases fitting TRBD2. This CDR3 is built from 16 residues. In germline, CDR1 is SGDLS, CDR2 YYNGEE. J lost 2 bases, V lost 2 bases, and 3 bases had no gene match. The full variable domain, its missing parts supplied by reference TRBV9 and TRBJ2-5, is DSGVTQTPKHLITATGQRVTLRCSPRSGDLSVYWYQQSLDQGLQFLIQYYNGEERAKGNILERFSAQQFPDLHSELNLSSLELGDSALYFCASSVGTSGMQETQYFGPGTRLLVL.

V and J are TRBV25-1 and TRBJ2-7; D unclear. V gave up 7 bases and J gave up 7 bases, with 17 bases separating them. CDR1 is MGHDK and CDR2 is SYGVNS in the germline V gene. This CDR3 comprises 13 residues. CDR3 amino acids: CASNAVGLGEQYF. In nucleotides, the CDR3 is TGTGCCAGCAATGCCGTAGGGCTGGGAGAGCAGTACTTC.

The genes are TRBV4-2 and TRBJ2-1; possible D gene TRBD2, 7 bases. This CDR3 is 17 amino acids long. The germline V and J ends were trimmed by 3 bases and 4 bases, with 19 bases remaining between them. CDR1 and CDR2 (germline): LGHNA, YNFKEQ. In DNA, the CDR3 is TGTGCCAGCAGCCAGGAGGGGGGGACATCGACGTACAATGAGCAGTTCTTC. Translating it yields CASSQEGGTSTYNEQFF.

A word on this clone: Other nucleotide sequences in the sample specify the same CDR3. This rearrangement joins TRBV18 to TRBJ2-7; a weak D match, TRBD2 (5 bases). From germline, CDR1 is KGHSH and CDR2 LQKENI. Trimming shortened V by 1 base and J by 1 base, and 11 bases separated the two germline ends. This CDR3 comprises 15 residues. The CDR3 loop is CASSPQAGGSYEQYF. In DNA form, the CDR3 reads TGTGCCAGCTCACCACAGGCGGGCGGATCCTACGAGCAGTACTTC.

Regarding this clone: This CDR3 is also generated by other DNA sequences in the sample. The chain carries TRBV2 and TRBJ2-5; 11 nucleotides line up with TRBD1. The CDR3 has 14 amino acids. Unmatched junction bases numbered 2, after V lost 3 bases and J lost 5 bases. Germline V gives CDR1 SNHLY, CDR2 FYNNEI. The CDR3, as DNA: TGTGCCAGCAGTGAGGGGACAGGGGGTGAGACCCAGTACTTC. Protein product: CASSEGTGGETQYF.

The J gene is TRBJ2-7, the V gene TRBV6-5; 13 nucleotides line up with TRBD2. The CDR3 has 16 residues. V dropped 2 bases and J dropped 0; count of bases not matched to a gene: 1. Per the germline V gene, CDR1 is MNHEY and CDR2 is SVGAGI. The CDR3 here is CASSYRTSGSSYEQYF. The CDR3, as DNA: TGTGCCAGCAGTTACAGGACTAGCGGGAGCTCCTACGAGCAGTACTTC.

The chain has TRBV7-3 and TRBJ1-2; D may be TRBD1 (5 bases). The CDR3 length is 13 residues. CDR1 is SGHTA, CDR2 FQGTGA, per germline. V was cut by 1 base and J by 7 bases, with 10 bases left in between. CDR3 residues: CASSLMGGSGYTF. DNA for the CDR3: TGTGCCAGCAGCTTAATGGGGGGTTCTGGCTACACCTTC.

As regards this clone: The junction departs from the called germline gene at one end, perhaps through a read error. This chain links TRBV7-2 with TRBJ2-1; D may match TRBD1 or TRBD2 (5 bases each). The CDR3 spans 16 residues. Germline lookup yields CDR1 SGHTA and CDR2 FQGNSA. The CDR3 DNA follows: TGTGCCAGCAGCGTAGCCCCGGGACCCCTCTACAATGAGCAGTTCTTC. This gives the protein CASSVAPGPLYNEQFF.

The chain employs TRBV25-1 and TRBJ2-1; D uncertain. V lost 2 bases and J 8 bases, leaving 7 bases between the germline ends. CDR3 size: 12 residues. Germline assignment: CDR1 MGHDK and CDR2 SYGVNS. CDR3 amino acids: CASSEHRDEQFF. The CDR3 DNA sequence: TGTGCCAGCAGTGAACATCGGGATGAGCAGTTCTTC.

The chain is built from TRBV7-8 and TRBJ2-1; D gene ambiguous. This CDR3 region has 14 residues. CDR1 and CDR2 (germline): SGHVS, FQNEAQ. V lost 5 bases to trimming and J lost 9 bases, with 17 bases between them. CDR3 amino acids: CASSALMGWGEQFF. In nucleotides, the CDR3 is TGTGCCAGCAGCGCCCTAATGGGCTGGGGTGAGCAGTTCTTC.

The chain carries TRBV18 and TRBJ2-7, with D hard to call. V lost 1 base and J 2 bases, leaving 9 bases between the germline ends. The germline V gene has CDR1 KGHSH and CDR2 LQKENI. The CDR3 extends over 14 amino acids. CDR3 protein: CASSPLTDTYEQYF. The CDR3 nucleotides are TGTGCCAGCTCACCACTCACGGATACCTACGAGCAGTACTTC.

The chain combines TRBV4-3 with TRBJ1-4, with 7 bases aligning to TRBD1. V trimming: 0 bases; J trimming: 3 bases; junction bases outside the gene matches: 10. Germline CDR1 reads LGHNA; CDR2 reads YSLEER. The CDR3 totals 18 residues. CDR3 sequence (DNA): TGCGCCAGCAGCCAAGATTTCCAGGGGGGTGGTTCTAATGAAAAACTGTTTTTT. Amino acids: CASSQDFQGGGSNEKLFF.

The chain recombines TRBV28 with TRBJ2-7; TRBD2 matches at 9 bases. Trimming removed 10 bases from V and 2 bases from J; junction bases left unmatched: 15. CDR1 and CDR2 (germline): MDHEN, SYDVKM. This CDR3 is built from 16 residues. The CDR3 DNA reads as TGTGCCACTCGCGGGAGGGCAAAACACCCCACCTACGAGCAGTACTTC. Protein sequence: CATRGRAKHPTYEQYF.

J is TRBJ1-4 and V is TRBV2; the match to TRBD1 covers 12 bases. This CDR3 is built from 21 residues. From germline, CDR1 is SNHLY and CDR2 FYNNEI. The J segment lost 4 bases and the V segment lost 4 bases, leaving 19 bases of the junction unmatched. The CDR3 spells CASSGPGRFGTGGPLNEKLFF. CDR3 bases: TGTGCCAGCAGTGGCCCAGGACGTTTCGGGACAGGGGGCCCCCTTAATGAAAAACTGTTTTTT.

This chain joins TRBV7-3 and TRBJ2-2; D is perhaps TRBD2 (6 bases). Germline CDR1 and CDR2: SGHTA and FQGTGA. The CDR3 is made up of 16 amino acids. The ends were cut back, 4 bases at V and 4 bases at J, with 16 bases in the middle. CDR3 bases: TGTGCCAGCAGCTCCCCTCTTGGGGGGTTCACCGGGGAGCTGTTTTTT. The encoded protein is CASSSPLGGFTGELFF.

The rearrangement links TRBV27 to TRBJ1-6, with a weak D call TRBD1 (6 bases). The length of the CDR3 is 17 residues. Between the trimmed V and J ends, which lost 3 bases and 6 bases, there was a span of 18 bases. Germline CDR1 and CDR2: MNHEY and SMNVEV (reference sequence). The CDR3 DNA sequence: TGTGCCAGCAGTTTGGGTCAGGGGTTCTTGAGTAATTCACCCCTCCACTTT. Amino acids: CASSLGQGFLSNSPLHF.